The 30 T cell receptor beta chains below all came from one sample that was sequenced in a study of cytomegalovirus exposure and HLA in healthy donors. The data were produced by immunoSEQ multiplex PCR, yet TCRdb's version contains in-frame clones alone and is incomplete. The sample includes approximately 150,000 clones, roughly 84% seen only once; the top ten take roughly 10%. Source material: PBMCs. Source of these receptors: a man aged 30-40 years in good health and CMV-seropositive.

The rearrangement uses TRBV28 and TRBJ1-1; TRBD1 matches 11 bases. Germline V lookup: CDR1 MDHEN, CDR2 SYDVKM. This CDR3 is built from 17 residues. V shed 1 base, J shed 1 base, and the junction held 5 bases outside the gene matches. CDR3 residues: CASSLLLGQGGNTEAFF. The CDR3 DNA follows: TGTGCCAGCAGTTTATTATTGGGACAGGGGGGGAACACTGAAGCTTTCTTT.

This sequence joins TRBV14 and TRBJ2-2, with a possible D match to TRBD1 (5 bases). Per the germline V gene, CDR1 is SGHDN and CDR2 is FVKESK. Trimming took 1 base from V and 5 from J, leaving 14 bases between them. The CDR3 loop spans 16 amino acids. The CDR3 DNA reads as TGTGCCAGCAGCCAAGGCAGGGCAGGACGGACCGGGGAGCTGTTTTTT. Translation: CASSQGRAGRTGELFF.

The J gene is TRBJ1-5, the V gene TRBV30; 7 positions agree with TRBD1. Germline V CDR1 and CDR2: GTSNPN, SVGIG (reference sequence). The CDR3 has 12 residues. V dropped 4 bases and J dropped 7; count of bases not matched to a gene: 4. This CDR3 reads CAWKTGTQPQHF. The CDR3 region has the DNA TGTGCCTGGAAGACAGGGACCCAGCCCCAGCATTTT.

The chain is built from TRBV19 and TRBJ1-2; tentatively, D is TRBD1 (6 bases). Trimming left V 6 bases short and J 8 bases short, with 22 bases between. In germline, CDR1 is LNHDA, CDR2 SQIVND (reference sequence). The CDR3 spans 15 residues. The CDR3 reads CASRTLGTSRRGYTF. The CDR3 DNA follows: TGTGCCAGTAGAACTTTAGGGACATCCAGGCGAGGCTACACCTTC.

The CDR3 region has the DNA TGTGCCAGCAGCAGCCCGGGACTAGCGGGAGCGAGCGAGCAGTTCTTC. Translating it yields CASSSPGLAGASEQFF. The chain uses TRBV7-2 and TRBJ2-1; TRBD2 aligns across 14 bases. The CDR3 has 16 amino acids. Germline V gives CDR1 SGHTA, CDR2 FQGNSA. Losses at the gene ends were 5 bases for V and 10 bases for J; bases not matched to a gene: 10.

This clone was counted between two and nine times. J is TRBJ2-7 and V is TRBV6-5; possibly TRBD2 for D (5 bases). Germline V gives CDR1 MNHEY, CDR2 SVGAGI. There are 14 residues in the CDR3. V was pared by 0 bases and J by 0 bases, with 6 bases between. The CDR3 DNA sequence: TGTGCCAGCAGTTACTCGACTAACTCCTACGAGCAGTACTTC. Protein: CASSYSTNSYEQYF.

The chain combines TRBV5-6 with TRBJ2-7; 7 bases agree with TRBD1. CDR3 size: 16 residues. The trim removed 2 bases at V and 0 bases at J, leaving 8 bases unmatched. Germline V gene sequence: CDR1 SGHDT, CDR2 YYEEEE. The CDR3, as DNA: TGTGCCAGCAGCTTTCGGACAGGAGAAATCTCCTACGAGCAGTACTTC. Translated: CASSFRTGEISYEQYF.

V gene TRBV7-2 combines with J gene TRBJ1-5, with unresolved D. The CDR3 runs 13 residues. V was trimmed by 1 base and J by 4 bases, leaving 5 bases between them. Germline-derived CDR1 and CDR2 are SGHTA and FQGNSA. The CDR3 region has the DNA TGTGCCAGCAGCTTAGACGGGAATCAGCCCCAGCATTTT. It is translated as CASSLDGNQPQHF.

This rearrangement joins TRBV6-6 to TRBJ2-2; D is unresolved. With 4 bases removed from V and 2 bases from J, the gap between germline ends came to 11 bases. This CDR3 has 15 residues. CDR1 is MNHNY, CDR2 SVGAGI, per germline (reference sequence). CDR3 sequence: CASSSHASNTGELFF. In DNA, the CDR3 is TGTGCCAGCAGTTCTCATGCAAGCAACACCGGGGAGCTGTTTTTT.

The V call is TRBV7-6, the J call TRBJ2-5; 9 positions agree with TRBD1. The germline V gene has CDR1 SGHVS and CDR2 FNYEAQ. There are 18 residues in the CDR3. V lost 7 bases and J lost 4; bases outside the gene matches: 19. In nucleotides, the CDR3 is TGTGCCAGCAAACTTTCTCTTGGGGGACAGGGAAGGGGAGAGACCCAGTACTTC. Translating it yields CASKLSLGGQGRGETQYF.

V usage is TRBV30 and J usage is TRBJ2-4; perhaps TRBD1 as D (6 bases). The V and J ends lost 8 bases and 3 bases respectively, with 11 bases between them. Germline V lookup: CDR1 GTSNPN, CDR2 SVGIG (reference sequence). The CDR3 contains 12 residues. In DNA, the CDR3 is TGTGCCGGGGGCAAGGGCAAAAACATTCAGTACTTC. This gives the protein CAGGKGKNIQYF.

This clone showed up many times. The DNA of the CDR3 is TGTGCCTGGAGTGTAGTGGGACAGACCTACGAGCAGTACTTC. It encodes CAWSVVGQTYEQYF. The genes are TRBV30 and TRBJ2-7; 7 bases are a match to TRBD1. The CDR3 contains 14 residues. Per the germline V gene, CDR1 is GTSNPN and CDR2 is SVGIG (reference sequence). The V and J ends lost 0 bases and 2 bases, in that order; junction bases with no gene match: 4. Variable domain in full (rest from reference TRBV30 and TRBJ2-7): SQTIHQWPATLVQPVGSPLSLECTVEGTSNPNLYWYRQAAGRGLQLLFYSVGIGQISSEVPQNLSASRPQDRQFILSSKKLLLSDSGFYLCAWSVVGQTYEQYFGPGTRLTVT.

CDR3 amino acids: CASQGGYNQPQHF. As DNA, the CDR3 is TGTGCCAGCCAGGGGGGCTACAATCAGCCCCAGCATTTT. The rearrangement uses TRBV7-6 and TRBJ1-5, with 7 bases matching TRBD1. The CDR3 is 13 amino acids. The junction had 4 bases not matched to a gene; V was cut back by 8 bases and J by 3 bases. Germline V gene data show CDR1 as SGHVS and CDR2 as FNYEAQ. The variable domain in full, completed from reference TRBV7-6 and TRBJ1-5, reads GAGVSQSPRYKVTKRGQDVALRCDPISGHVSLYWYRQALGQGPEFLTYFNYEAQQDKSGLPNDRFSAERPEGSISTLTIQRTEQRDSAMYRCASQGGYNQPQHFGDGTRLSIL.

This rearrangement joins TRBV5-8 to TRBJ1-2; D not resolved. Germline CDR1 is SGHTS and CDR2 is YDEGEE. V shed 0 bases and J shed 7 bases, with 13 bases lying between them. CDR3 length equals 14 residues. The CDR3 loop reads CASSLGEAASGYTF. DNA of the CDR3: TGTGCCAGCAGCTTGGGGGAGGCAGCAAGTGGCTACACCTTC.

J is TRBJ2-7 and V is TRBV10-1, with 8 positions matching TRBD2. The CDR3 is 17 residues long. Trimming removed 10 bases from V and 0 bases from J; junction bases left unmatched: 17. Per the germline V gene, CDR1 is WNHNN and CDR2 is SYGVQD (reference sequence). The chain's CDR3 is CANVLSSGSSSSYEQYF. CDR3 bases: TGCGCCAACGTGTTGTCTAGCGGGTCTTCGAGCTCCTACGAGCAGTACTTC.

The V gene is TRBV28, the J gene TRBJ1-5; 7 bases map to TRBD1. This CDR3 spans 15 amino acids. The ends lost 7 bases at V and 6 bases at J; junction bases unmatched: 12. CDR1 is MDHEN and CDR2 is SYDVKM in the germline V gene. DNA of the CDR3: TGTGCCAGCACAACGCCGGCAGGGGGTGGTCAGCCCCAGCATTTT. Amino acid sequence: CASTTPAGGGQPQHF.

The rearrangement uses TRBV18 and TRBJ1-2; weak D call: TRBD1 (5 bases). The CDR3 consists of 15 residues. Germline lookup yields CDR1 KGHSH and CDR2 LQKENI. V dropped 3 bases and J dropped 4 bases, with 15 bases sitting between them. The CDR3 sequence: CASSPRGDNVYGYTF. The CDR3 DNA reads as TGTGCCAGCTCACCTCGGGGGGATAATGTCTATGGCTACACCTTC.

V gene TRBV27 combines with J gene TRBJ2-7; D perhaps matches TRBD1 (6 bases). V lost 4 bases and J 5 bases, leaving 18 bases between the germline ends. The CDR3 spans 15 residues. The germline gives CDR1 MNHEY, CDR2 SMNVEV (reference sequence). The chain's CDR3 is CASSSAGAGWDEQYF. As DNA, the CDR3 is TGTGCCAGCAGTTCTGCAGGGGCGGGCTGGGACGAGCAGTACTTC.

V usage is TRBV11-3 and J usage is TRBJ2-7; 11 bases align to TRBD2. The CDR3 sequence is 17 residues long. The junction had 7 bases not matched to a gene; V was cut back by 3 bases and J by 0 bases. Germline V lookup: CDR1 SGHNT, CDR2 YENEEA. The CDR3 loop reads CASSLWIAGGPSYEQYF. The CDR3 DNA sequence: TGTGCCAGCAGCTTGTGGATAGCGGGAGGGCCCTCCTACGAGCAGTACTTC.

This clone has more than one count but fewer than ten. The chain is built from TRBV6-1 and TRBJ2-7; D is perhaps TRBD2 (6 bases). The CDR3 is 15 amino acids. Germline-derived CDR1 and CDR2 are MNHNS and SASEGT. The germline V and J ends were trimmed by 2 bases and 2 bases, with 13 bases remaining between them. For the CDR3, the DNA is TGTGCCAGCAGTGAACCGGGGGAGATTACCTACGAGCAGTACTTC. Protein sequence: CASSEPGEITYEQYF.

The chain carries TRBV6-5 and TRBJ2-1; maybe TRBD2 (5 bases). CDR3 size: 13 residues. Per germline, CDR1 MNHEY and CDR2 SVGAGI. V lost 6 bases and J 1 base, leaving 7 bases between the germline ends. CDR3 DNA sequence: TGTGCCAGCAGCCCGGGATCCTACAATGAGCAGTTCTTC. It specifies CASSPGSYNEQFF.

The chain joins TRBV5-1 to TRBJ1-1, with no clear D. V lost 1 base, J lost 3 bases, and 13 bases lay in between. This CDR3 is built from 15 residues. Per the germline V gene, CDR1 is SGHRS and CDR2 is YFSETQ. The CDR3 region has the DNA TGCGCCAGCAGCTTGTCGTCCGAACTTGACACTGAAGCTTTCTTT. It yields the protein CASSLSSELDTEAFF.

The chain links TRBV7-9 to TRBJ2-7; D is unresolved. CDR3 size: 15 residues. V was shortened by 0 bases and J by 5 bases, with 14 bases between the two germline ends. The germline V gene has CDR1 SEHNR and CDR2 FQNEAQ (reference sequence). The DNA for the CDR3 is TGTGCCAGCAGCTTAGCTCTGGAATTAGAGGACGAGCAGTACTTC. It codes for CASSLALELEDEQYF.

The V and J genes are TRBV21-1 and TRBJ1-1; the tabulated D call, TRBD1, remains unverified against the DNA. TRBV21-1 is recorded as a pseudogene. The CDR3 is 18 amino acids. Here the CDR3 reads CASSNSRDSKHQCTEAFF. The CDR3 region has the DNA TGTGCCAGCAGCAATTCTCGGGACAGTAAGCATCAGTGCACTGAAGCTTTCTTT.

This clone appeared a single time. The rearrangement links TRBV6-6 to TRBJ2-3; 7 bases are a match to TRBD1. Germline V lookup: CDR1 MNHNY, CDR2 SVGAGI (reference sequence). This CDR3 contains 15 residues. V lost 5 bases and J lost 0; bases outside the gene matches: 5. CDR3 region: CASSDRVGSTDTQYF. In nucleotides, the CDR3 is TGTGCCAGCAGTGACAGGGTGGGAAGCACAGATACGCAGTATTTT.

By its share, this clone is medium-sized. The germline gene is not matched at one end of the junction; a read error may be the cause. The V gene is TRBV5-5, the J gene TRBJ2-7, with 9 bases aligning to TRBD1. Germline V gene data show CDR1 as SGHKS and CDR2 as YYEKEE (reference sequence). This CDR3 comprises 10 residues. CDR3 sequence: CASSPYRGRF. For the CDR3, the DNA is TGTGCCAGCAGCCCCTACAGGGGGCGCTTC.

The gene calls are TRBV9 and TRBJ1-2, with TRBD1 as a possible D gene (5 bases). The CDR3 contains 15 residues. The V gene lost 2 bases and the J gene lost 2 bases, with 13 bases spanning the gap. Germline-derived CDR1 and CDR2 are SGDLS and YYNGEE. The CDR3 here is CASSVTGGANYGYTF. As DNA, the CDR3 is TGTGCCAGCAGCGTTACGGGCGGGGCCAACTATGGCTACACCTTC.

This sequence joins TRBV7-6 and TRBJ1-4; D is ambiguous. CDR3 length: 15 residues. Trimming left V 8 bases short and J 6 bases short, with 19 bases between. CDR1 and CDR2 from the germline V gene are SGHVS and FNYEAQ. Here the CDR3 reads CASSRAGGKDEKLFF. CDR3 bases: TGTGCCAGCTCCCGCGCGGGAGGGAAGGATGAAAAACTGTTTTTT.

The rearrangement links TRBV28 to TRBJ2-3; D gene ambiguous. The V end lost 1 base, the J end lost 4 bases, and 6 bases lay between the germline ends. Germline V gene data show CDR1 as MDHEN and CDR2 as SYDVKM. The CDR3 has 13 residues. The CDR3 DNA reads as TGTGCCAGCAGTTTATTCAATGCAGATACGCAGTATTTT. This encodes CASSLFNADTQYF.

The CDR3 is CASRESGEVIEQFF. The CDR3 DNA sequence: TGTGCCAGCAGAGAAAGCGGGGAGGTTATTGAGCAGTTCTTC. The V and J genes are TRBV28 and TRBJ2-1; 7 nucleotides match TRBD2. The CDR3 length is 14 residues. In germline, CDR1 is MDHEN, CDR2 SYDVKM. Trimming at V came to 6 bases and at J to 9 bases, leaving 11 bases not matched to a gene.